This section outlines one T cell receptor beta chain sequence together with its context. The data originate from a study of CD8+ T cells in alopecia areata. RNA was isolated and reverse transcribed to cDNA, the sequencing template. Some clones are missing from TCRdb's copy, which holds only in-frame ones; the method was immunoSEQ multiplex PCR. Of 150,000 or so clones in the sample, about nine tenths are singletons; the top ten hold more than 12%. With 6 bases clipped from V and 4 bases from J, the junction kept 9 bases outside the gene matches. This CDR3 has 15 residues. CDR1 is MNHEY and CDR2 is SMNVEV in the germline V gene (reference sequence).

The sample was CD8+ T cells sorted from blood, taken at week 0. V and J are TRBV27 and TRBJ2-3; the match to TRBD2 covers 8 bases. The receptor was isolated from a human donor with alopecia areata. Written as DNA, the CDR3 is TGTGCCAGCAGCCCCCTCCGAGCGGGGGCAGATACGCAGTATTTT. This sequence encodes CASSPLRAGADTQYF.